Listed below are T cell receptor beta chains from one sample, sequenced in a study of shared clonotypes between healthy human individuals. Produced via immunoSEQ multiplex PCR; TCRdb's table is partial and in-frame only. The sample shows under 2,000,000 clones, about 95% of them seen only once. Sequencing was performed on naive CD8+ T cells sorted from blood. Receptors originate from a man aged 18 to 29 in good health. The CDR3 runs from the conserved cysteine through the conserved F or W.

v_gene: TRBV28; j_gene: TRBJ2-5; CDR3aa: CASSLGLDQETQYF
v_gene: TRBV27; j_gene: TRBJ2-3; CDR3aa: CASSLFDGSTDTQYF
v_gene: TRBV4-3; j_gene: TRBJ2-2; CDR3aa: CASSQDSAVDGELFF
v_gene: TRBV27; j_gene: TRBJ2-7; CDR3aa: CASSHGPQPYEQYF
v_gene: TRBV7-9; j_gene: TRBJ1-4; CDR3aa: CASSLAGGATNEKLFF
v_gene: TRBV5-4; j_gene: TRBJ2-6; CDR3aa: CASSLGVNNVLTF
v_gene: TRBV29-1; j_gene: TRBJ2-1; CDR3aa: CSAILGPYNEQFF
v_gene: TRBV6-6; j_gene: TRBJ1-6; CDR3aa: CATTSSYNSPLHF
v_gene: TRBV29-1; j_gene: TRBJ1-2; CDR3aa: CSVQTSGAAKNYGYTF
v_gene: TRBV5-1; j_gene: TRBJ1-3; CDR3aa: CASSPGPSSGNTIYF
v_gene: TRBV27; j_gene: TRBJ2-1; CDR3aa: CASGYFSGRANEQFF
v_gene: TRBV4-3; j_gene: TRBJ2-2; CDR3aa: CASSQDLGGELFF
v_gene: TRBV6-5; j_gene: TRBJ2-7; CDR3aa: CASSYSSGLVGEQYF
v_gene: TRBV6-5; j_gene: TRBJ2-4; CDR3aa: CASKKDTAKNIQYF
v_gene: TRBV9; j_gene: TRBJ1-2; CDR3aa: CASSPGTEGFGGYTF
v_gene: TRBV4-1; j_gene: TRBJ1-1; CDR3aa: CASSQVPGDTEAFF
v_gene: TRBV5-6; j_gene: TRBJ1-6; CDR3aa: CASSSGTGGGDSPLHF
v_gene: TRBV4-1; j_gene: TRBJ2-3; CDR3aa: CASSQGQRGGTDTQYF
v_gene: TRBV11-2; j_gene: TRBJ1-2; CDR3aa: CASSLAGPNYGYTF
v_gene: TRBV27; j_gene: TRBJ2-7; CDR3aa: CASSYSGGEITYEQYF
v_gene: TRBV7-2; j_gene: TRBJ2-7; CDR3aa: CASSFPLLSSYEQYF
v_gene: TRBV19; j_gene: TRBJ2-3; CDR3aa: CASSIVKRGAEAFPDTQYF
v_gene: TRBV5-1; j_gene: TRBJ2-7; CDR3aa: CASSLETGSYEQYF
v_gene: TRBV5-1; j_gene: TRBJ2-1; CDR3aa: CASSLAGWAYNEQFF
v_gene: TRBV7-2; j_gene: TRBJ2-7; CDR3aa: CASSSPTSGDGNEQYF
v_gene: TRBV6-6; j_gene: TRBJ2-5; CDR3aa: CASSYLTDRVEETQYF
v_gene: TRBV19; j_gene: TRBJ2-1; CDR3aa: CASSLSGSSYNEQFF
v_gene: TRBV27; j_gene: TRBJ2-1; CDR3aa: CASSPRQGKAYDEQFF
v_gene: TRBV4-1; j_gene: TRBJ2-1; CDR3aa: CASSQERYGRGGNDNEQFF
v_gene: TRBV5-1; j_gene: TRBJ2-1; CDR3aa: CASHTGTSDSQAFF
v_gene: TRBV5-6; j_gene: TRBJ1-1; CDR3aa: CASSLGDELNTEAFF
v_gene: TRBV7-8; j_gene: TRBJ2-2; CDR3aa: CAGEHPNTGELFF
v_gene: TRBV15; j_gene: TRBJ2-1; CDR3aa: CATSGQLAGVHEQFF
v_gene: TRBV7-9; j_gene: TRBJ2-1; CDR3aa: CASSFLSGGIEQFF
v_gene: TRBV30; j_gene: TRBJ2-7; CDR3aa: CAWSAPGEAGYEQYF
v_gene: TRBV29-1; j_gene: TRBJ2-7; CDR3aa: CSVVDRGSYEQYF
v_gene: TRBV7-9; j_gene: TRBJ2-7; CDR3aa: CASTSTGTGPYEQYF
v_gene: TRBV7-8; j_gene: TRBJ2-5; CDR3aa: CASSLYDEETQYF
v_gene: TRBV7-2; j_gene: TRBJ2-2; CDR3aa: CASSLLGPGTGELFF
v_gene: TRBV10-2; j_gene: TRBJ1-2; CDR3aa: CASSENYGYTF
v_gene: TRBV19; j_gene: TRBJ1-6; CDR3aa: CASSPSPTESSPLHF
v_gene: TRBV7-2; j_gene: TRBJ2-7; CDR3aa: CASSVGLAGLYEQYF
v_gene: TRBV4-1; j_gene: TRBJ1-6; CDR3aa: CASSQEEGIGGRPLHF
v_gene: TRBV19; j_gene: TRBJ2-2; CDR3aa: CASSISGSGAGELFF
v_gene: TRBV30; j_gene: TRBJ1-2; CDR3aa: CAWSVAGDGYTF
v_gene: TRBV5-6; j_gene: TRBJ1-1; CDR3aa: CASSFSVVNTEAFF